The 18 T cell receptor beta chains given below trace back to one sample, sequenced in a study of CD8 T cells in Susac syndrome. Random-hexamer reverse transcription was applied to about 0.45 to 1 ug RNA. TCRdb re-called the immunoSEQ multiplex PCR reads through MiXCR, storing one row per CDR3 protein. The sample lists around 150,000 distinct CDR3 sequences; around 94% were seen once. The sample comprised CD4+ T cells from PBMCs. Receptor source: a human donor in good health.

The chain links TRBV5-1 to TRBJ1-4, with D unresolved. CDR3 size: 13 residues. V was trimmed by 3 bases and J by 8 bases, leaving 11 bases between them. CDR1 and CDR2 from the germline V gene are SGHRS and YFSETQ. Here the CDR3 DNA reads TGCGCCAGCAGCTCAAATTCACAGGAAAAACTGTTTTTT. Translated: CASSSNSQEKLFF.

This clonotype was seen once. No conserved phenylalanine or tryptophan ends this CDR3, so it is likely a read error. The DNA is omitted, as the CDR3 cannot be located on it reliably, and the CDR3 follows TCRdb's listing. This chain uses TRBV6-6 with TRBJ2-1; the tabulated D call, TRBD1, remains unverified against the DNA. Both ends counted, the CDR3 spans 13 residues. CDR1 is MNHNY and CDR2 is SVGAGI in the germline V gene (reference sequence). This chain's CDR3 is CASSYSPGAHLRV.

The chain joins TRBV15 to TRBJ1-6, with 7 bases identical to TRBD1. Trimming cost V 6 bases and J 9 bases; bases outside gene matches: 5. The CDR3 has 13 amino acids. Germline V gene lookup returns CDR1 LNHNV and CDR2 YYDKDF (reference sequence). Here the CDR3 reads CATRTGISSPLHF. The CDR3, as DNA: TGTGCCACCAGGACAGGGATTAGTTCACCCCTCCACTTT.

The J gene is TRBJ2-1, the V gene TRBV7-2; TRBD2 might be the D (7 bases). Trimming removed 1 base from V and 7 bases from J, with 11 bases in between. This CDR3 has 14 amino acids. Looked up from germline, CDR1 is SGHTA and CDR2 is FQGNSA. CDR3 loop: CASSLVGGANEQFF. The CDR3 DNA is TGTGCCAGCAGCTTAGTAGGGGGGGCAAATGAGCAGTTCTTC.

The V call is TRBV7-2, the J call TRBJ2-3; D gene unclear. The germline V and J ends were trimmed by 3 bases and 6 bases, with 7 bases remaining between them. Germline CDR1 reads SGHTA; CDR2 reads FQGNSA. This CDR3 spans 12 amino acids. The CDR3 DNA reads TGTGCCAGCAGCTTTGGTCCGGATACGCAGTATTTT. Translation: CASSFGPDTQYF.

CDR3 sequence: CASSQDQGMNEQYF. CDR3 coding DNA: TGCGCCAGCAGCCAAGATCAGGGGATGAACGAGCAGTACTTC. This sequence joins TRBV4-3 and TRBJ2-7; tentatively, D is TRBD1 (6 bases). This CDR3 is built from 14 residues. CDR1 is LGHNA and CDR2 is YSLEER in the germline V gene. Trimming shortened V by 0 bases and J by 5 bases, and 11 bases separated the two germline ends.

The chain couples TRBV9 to TRBJ2-1; 10 bases agree with TRBD2. Germline trimming cut 3 bases from V and 0 bases from J; bases unmatched to any gene: 12. CDR1 SGDLS and CDR2 YYNGEE come from the germline V gene. CDR3 length: 19 amino acids. The CDR3 bases are TGTGCCAGCAGCGCCACAGCGGGGGGGCTTCCGAGCTCCTACAATGAGCAGTTCTTC. Its protein product is CASSATAGGLPSSYNEQFF. Complete variable domain (other parts from reference TRBV9 and TRBJ2-1): DSGVTQTPKHLITATGQRVTLRCSPRSGDLSVYWYQQSLDQGLQFLIQYYNGEERAKGNILERFSAQQFPDLHSELNLSSLELGDSALYFCASSATAGGLPSSYNEQFFGPGTRLTVL.

The chain uses TRBV13 and TRBJ2-2; the D gene could be TRBD1 or TRBD2 (5 bases each). This CDR3 region has 15 residues. Trimming removed 3 bases from V and 5 bases from J, with 13 bases in between. Germline CDR1 is PRHDT and CDR2 is FYEKMQ (reference sequence). The CDR3 region has the DNA TGTGCCAGCAGCTTCGGGGCGAAGGGGACCGGGGAGCTGTTTTTT. Its translation: CASSFGAKGTGELFF.

This chain links TRBV18 with TRBJ1-1; 11 bases line up with TRBD1. The CDR3 covers 15 residues. V dropped 2 bases and J dropped 4; count of bases not matched to a gene: 3. Germline V gene lookup returns CDR1 KGHSH and CDR2 LQKENI. Written as DNA, the CDR3 is TGTGCCAGCTCACCAGGACAGGGGGCAGGCACTGAAGCTTTCTTT. Its protein is CASSPGQGAGTEAFF.

The rearrangement joins TRBV7-2 to TRBJ1-2; no clear D. V was cut by 3 bases and J by 10 bases, with 9 bases left in between. This CDR3 is 11 amino acids long. CDR1 is SGHTA and CDR2 is FQGNSA in the germline V gene. The CDR3 spells CASSFVAVYTF. The DNA for the CDR3 is TGTGCCAGCAGCTTCGTAGCAGTCTACACCTTC.

This chain joins TRBV6-2 or TRBV6-3 and TRBJ2-3, with D hard to call. CDR1 MNHEY and CDR2 SVGEGT come from the germline V gene. Trimming removed 4 bases at V and 1 base at J, with 9 bases between. The CDR3 sequence is 14 residues long. CDR3 bases: TGTGCCAGCAGTTTGGTAGGGCGCACAGATACGCAGTATTTT. Its protein is CASSLVGRTDTQYF.

V is TRBV25-1 and J is TRBJ2-2; D not resolved. With 1 base removed from V and 8 bases from J, the gap between germline ends came to 8 bases. There are 13 residues in the CDR3. Germline-derived CDR1 and CDR2 are MGHDK and SYGVNS. The CDR3 is CASSESGQGELFF. The DNA of the CDR3 is TGTGCCAGCAGTGAATCGGGTCAAGGGGAGCTGTTTTTT.

This clonotype was observed once. V usage is TRBV2 and J usage is TRBJ2-1, with 9 bases aligning to TRBD1. The CDR3 is 16 residues long. Germline V gene lookup returns CDR1 SNHLY and CDR2 FYNNEI. The junction had 14 bases not matched to a gene; V was cut back by 6 bases and J by 8 bases. The DNA for the CDR3 is TGTGCCAGCAGACAGGGGGCTCAGATGAGGGGAGATGAGCAGTTCTTC. It codes for CASRQGAQMRGDEQFF.

This sequence joins TRBV6-5 and TRBJ2-5, with unresolved D. This CDR3 spans 14 amino acids. Trimming pared 6 bases from V and 7 bases from J, leaving 18 bases between. Per germline, CDR1 MNHEY and CDR2 SVGAGI. CDR3 protein: CASRRAAEFGTQYF. As DNA, the CDR3 is TGTGCCAGCAGAAGAGCCGCAGAATTCGGGACCCAGTACTTC.

The gene calls are TRBV20-1 and TRBJ2-1, with unresolved D. Germline V CDR1 and CDR2: DFQATT, SNEGSKA (reference sequence). The CDR3 has 10 amino acids. V lost 4 bases, J lost 8 bases, and 6 bases lay in between. The CDR3 here is CSAITHEQFF. DNA for the CDR3: TGCAGTGCTATAACCCATGAGCAGTTCTTC.

The rearrangement joins TRBV6-2 or TRBV6-3 to TRBJ1-2, with D hard to call. Trimming pared 2 bases from V and 2 bases from J, leaving 9 bases between. This CDR3 spans 14 amino acids. CDR1 MNHEY and CDR2 SVGEGT come from the germline V gene. In nucleotides, the CDR3 is TGTGCCAGCAGTTACCACCTCTCGAACTATGGCTACACCTTC. Translating gives CASSYHLSNYGYTF.

The chain recombines TRBV29-1 with TRBJ2-3, with D tentatively TRBD1 (6 bases). Germline CDR1 is SQVTM and CDR2 is ANQGSEA. The V end was cut by 6 bases, the J end by 2 bases, with 12 bases between. The CDR3 extends over 13 amino acids. The CDR3 here is CSVTTGFTDTQYF. The CDR3 DNA is TGCAGCGTGACTACAGGGTTCACAGATACGCAGTATTTT.

The chain is built from TRBV29-1 and TRBJ2-1; D may be TRBD1 (5 bases). With 7 bases removed from V and 12 bases from J, the gap between germline ends came to 19 bases. This CDR3 has 12 residues. Germline-derived CDR1 and CDR2 are SQVTM and ANQGSEA. CDR3 protein: CSGGFDAQGQFF. The CDR3, as DNA: TGCAGCGGGGGCTTCGACGCGCAGGGGCAGTTCTTC.